The 27 T cell receptor beta chains given below trace back to one sample, sequenced in a study of blood T cell repertoires in COVID-19. The method was immunoSEQ multiplex PCR; TCRdb's version includes in-frame clones alone and lacks a portion of them. The repertoire has more than 150,000 clones, approximately 80% of them found once; the top ten carry roughly 13%. Sample: PBMCs or T cells enriched from blood (not recorded which). The receptor source for this set is a woman aged 55-69 years who had recovered from COVID-19.

This clone was found a few times. This chain connects TRBV9 to TRBJ2-2; 16 bases are shared with TRBD2. Per germline, CDR1 SGDLS and CDR2 YYNGEE. The CDR3 totals 18 residues. Unmatched junction bases numbered 4, after V lost 2 bases and J lost 3 bases. The CDR3 sequence is CASSVGTSGRGDTGELFF. DNA of the CDR3: TGTGCCAGCAGCGTGGGGACTAGCGGGAGGGGGGACACCGGGGAGCTGTTTTTT.

The chain carries TRBV6-5 and TRBJ1-2, with TRBD1 matching 9 bases. The CDR3 has 14 amino acids. With 4 bases clipped from V and 6 bases from J, the junction kept 6 bases outside the gene matches. CDR1 is MNHEY and CDR2 is SVGAGI in the germline V gene. The CDR3 DNA reads as TGTGCCAGCAGTTCACAGGGGGCGCCGGATGGCTACACCTTC. Translation gives CASSSQGAPDGYTF.

This chain uses TRBV9 with TRBJ2-7; 9 positions agree with TRBD2. This CDR3 has 15 amino acids. The J segment lost 0 bases and the V segment lost 0 bases, leaving 1 base of the junction unmatched. Germline CDR1 SGDLS, CDR2 YYNGEE. The CDR3 DNA is TGTGCCAGCAGCGTAGCTAGCGGGGACTCCTACGAGCAGTACTTC. Translated, it gives CASSVASGDSYEQYF.

This sequence joins TRBV9 and TRBJ2-3; 7 nucleotides align to TRBD2. The CDR3 length is 16 residues. V gave up 4 bases and J gave up 4 bases; unmatched junction bases: 12. Germline V gene data show CDR1 as SGDLS and CDR2 as YYNGEE. The CDR3 here is CASSQREGGGADTQYF. The CDR3 coding sequence is TGTGCCAGCAGCCAAAGGGAGGGAGGAGGGGCAGATACGCAGTATTTT.

Details on this clone: One junction end does not reproduce the germline sequence, and a read error may be involved. This rearrangement joins TRBV6-2 or TRBV6-3 to TRBJ1-2, with D possibly TRBD1 on 6 matching bases. The CDR3 runs to 12 residues. The germline CDR1 and CDR2 sequences are MNHEY and SVGEGT. Here the CDR3 DNA reads TGTGCCAGCAGTTACTCGATGAGTTGGACAGTCTTC. This encodes CASSYSMSWTVF.

The chain has TRBV2 and TRBJ1-6; D unclear. V lost 8 bases to trimming and J lost 6 bases, with 11 bases between them. Germline V gene data show CDR1 as SNHLY and CDR2 as FYNNEI. The CDR3 covers 13 residues. The CDR3 reads CASRSGVNSPLHF. The CDR3 nucleotides read TGTGCCAGCCGATCGGGAGTTAATTCACCCCTCCACTTT. The variable domain in full, with the rest retrieved from reference TRBV2 and TRBJ1-6, is EPEVTQTPSHQVTQMGQEVILRCVPISNHLYFYWYRQILGQKVEFLVSFYNNEISEKSEIFDDQFSVERPDGSNFTLKIRSTKLEDSAMYFCASRSGVNSPLHFGNGTRLTVT.

This clone was picked up one time. V and J are TRBV6-5 and TRBJ1-1; possibly TRBD1 for D (6 bases). CDR1 is MNHEY, CDR2 SVGAGI, per germline. V lost 8 bases to trimming and J lost 1 base, with 8 bases between them. The CDR3 has 12 residues. In DNA form, the CDR3 reads TGTGCCAGCCTGACAGGGAACACTGAAGCTTTCTTT. It codes for CASLTGNTEAFF.

V usage is TRBV28 and J usage is TRBJ1-1, with D possibly matching TRBD1 (5 bases). V gave up 4 bases and J gave up 5 bases, with 20 bases separating them. This CDR3 is built from 16 residues. Germline CDR1 and CDR2: MDHEN and SYDVKM. CDR3 bases: TGTGCCAGCAGTTCGCCTCAGGGCGGTATGGGGACTGAAGCTTTCTTT. Its protein product is CASSSPQGGMGTEAFF. Full variable domain (outside the CDR3, taken from reference TRBV28 and TRBJ1-1): DVKVTQSSRYLVKRTGEKVFLECVQDMDHENMFWYRQDPGLGLRLIYFSYDVKMKEKGDIPEGYSVSREKKERFSLILESASTNQTSMYLCASSSPQGGMGTEAFFGQGTRLTVV.

The chain links TRBV15 to TRBJ1-2, with 8 nucleotides matching TRBD1. Germline trimming cut 3 bases from V and 8 bases from J; bases unmatched to any gene: 5. Germline CDR1 LNHNV, CDR2 YYDKDF (reference sequence). The CDR3 is made up of 13 amino acids. The CDR3 region is CATSSLQGEGYTF. CDR3 coding DNA: TGTGCCACCAGCAGTCTACAGGGGGAGGGCTACACCTTC.

The table lists this clone with a few counts. The chain joins TRBV2 to TRBJ2-3; a possible D gene is TRBD2 (5 bases). V was cut by 2 bases and J by 4 bases, with 7 bases left in between. This CDR3 has 13 residues. CDR1 is SNHLY, CDR2 FYNNEI, per germline. The CDR3 region has the DNA TGTGCCAGCAGTGAACAGGACTCAGATACGCAGTATTTT. It yields the protein CASSEQDSDTQYF.

The genes are TRBV24-1 and TRBJ2-1; the D gene is possibly TRBD2 (6 bases). Per germline, CDR1 KGHDR and CDR2 SFDVKD. V lost 3 bases and J lost 2, with 13 bases in between. The CDR3 is 16 amino acids. The CDR3 region has the DNA TGTGCCACCAGTGATAACCCTCGCGGGGCCTACAATGAGCAGTTCTTC. Its protein is CATSDNPRGAYNEQFF.

The CDR3 nucleotides read TGTGCCAGTAGTATTCTGGGGGCCGTCTATGGCTACACCTTC. Protein product: CASSILGAVYGYTF. The rearrangement links TRBV19 to TRBJ1-2; possible D gene TRBD1, 6 bases. V gave up 3 bases and J gave up 4 bases, with 12 bases separating them. Germline V CDR1 and CDR2: LNHDA, SQIVND (reference sequence). This CDR3 has 14 residues.

The chain has TRBV27 and TRBJ1-2; possibly TRBD1 for D (6 bases). The CDR3 runs to 16 residues. CDR1 is MNHEY, CDR2 SMNVEV, per germline (reference sequence). V shed 5 bases and J shed 2 bases, with 18 bases lying between them. The CDR3 DNA sequence: TGTGCCAGCAGTCACAGGCTACGACAGGAAAACTATGGCTACACCTTC. This encodes CASSHRLRQENYGYTF.

The genes are TRBV2 and TRBJ2-1, with 9 positions matching TRBD1. From germline, CDR1 is SNHLY and CDR2 FYNNEI. This CDR3 spans 15 amino acids. Trimming removed 6 bases from V and 0 bases from J; junction bases left unmatched: 3. The CDR3 here is CASRHRGPSYNEQFF. The CDR3 DNA reads TGTGCCAGCAGGCACAGGGGGCCCTCCTACAATGAGCAGTTCTTC.

This clone was seen only a few times. This chain joins TRBV7-2 and TRBJ1-2; 9 positions match TRBD1. J lost 5 bases, V lost 5 bases, and 6 bases had no gene match. The CDR3 has 14 residues. Germline values: CDR1 SGHTA, CDR2 FQGNSA. Here the CDR3 DNA reads TGTGCCAGCAGCGCCCAACAGGGGGCGTATGGCTACACCTTC. It yields the protein CASSAQQGAYGYTF.

The chain links TRBV2 to TRBJ2-5; 7 bases are a match to TRBD1. The CDR3 has 14 residues. The V and J ends lost 10 bases and 5 bases, in that order; junction bases with no gene match: 13. Germline V gene lookup returns CDR1 SNHLY and CDR2 FYNNEI. CDR3 coding DNA: TGTGCCACCTCAGGGGGTCCCCACGGGGAGACCCAGTACTTC. It yields the protein CATSGGPHGETQYF.

In nucleotides, the CDR3 is TGCAGCGTTGAAGGTGGAGGGACAGTGGGTGAAAAACTGTTTTTT. Translated, it gives CSVEGGGTVGEKLFF. This rearrangement joins TRBV29-1 to TRBJ1-4; 7 bases align to TRBD1. V shed 1 base, J shed 7 bases, and the junction held 9 bases outside the gene matches. This CDR3 is 15 amino acids long. CDR1 and CDR2 (germline): SQVTM, ANQGSEA.

The chain employs TRBV30 and TRBJ1-1, with unresolved D. The CDR3 totals 14 residues. V gave up 0 bases and J gave up 0 bases, with 8 bases separating them. Germline-derived CDR1 and CDR2 are GTSNPN and SVGIG (reference sequence). CDR3 bases: TGTGCCTGGAGTGTATCGGGGATGAACACTGAAGCTTTCTTT. It specifies CAWSVSGMNTEAFF. The full variable domain, rest sourced from reference TRBV30 and TRBJ1-1, is SQTIHQWPATLVQPVGSPLSLECTVEGTSNPNLYWYRQAAGRGLQLLFYSVGIGQISSEVPQNLSASRPQDRQFILSSKKLLLSDSGFYLCAWSVSGMNTEAFFGQGTRLTVV.

This clone was seen only once. CDR3 amino acids: CASSWTGGSTDTQYF. CDR3 DNA: TGTGCCAGCAGCTGGACAGGGGGCAGCACAGATACGCAGTATTTT. This sequence joins TRBV2 and TRBJ2-3, with TRBD1 matching over 11 bases. The junction had 2 bases not matched to a gene; V was cut back by 6 bases and J by 0 bases. The length of the CDR3 is 15 residues. Germline V gives CDR1 SNHLY, CDR2 FYNNEI.

This rearrangement joins TRBV9 to TRBJ1-2; D may be TRBD1 (6 bases). In germline, CDR1 is SGDLS, CDR2 YYNGEE. The V gene lost 0 bases and the J gene lost 3 bases, with 15 bases spanning the gap. The CDR3 consists of 16 residues. CDR3 sequence: CASSVASQGIHYGYTF. CDR3 nucleotides: TGTGCCAGCAGCGTAGCGAGTCAGGGGATTCACTATGGCTACACCTTC.

This clone came up once. The chain is built from TRBV10-3 and TRBJ1-6; maybe TRBD1 (5 bases). There are 13 residues in the CDR3. Germline loops: CDR1 ENHRY, CDR2 SYGVKD. V was trimmed by 2 bases and J by 9 bases, leaving 8 bases between them. The CDR3 DNA reads TGTGCCATCAGTGAGACAGGCCCTTCACCCCTCCACTTT. Protein sequence: CAISETGPSPLHF.

Worth noting for this clone: This sample includes further DNA sequences coding for the same CDR3. The V call is TRBV6-1, the J call TRBJ1-2, with no clear D. Per germline, CDR1 MNHNS and CDR2 SASEGT. This CDR3 region has 13 residues. The V end lost 3 bases, the J end lost 5 bases, and 10 bases lay between the germline ends. Written as DNA, the CDR3 is TGTGCCAGCAGTGATCGGACGGGGTATGGCTACACCTTC. Residues: CASSDRTGYGYTF.

The chain joins TRBV7-9 to TRBJ1-2; 7 bases are a match to TRBD1. The V and J ends lost 2 bases and 8 bases, in that order; junction bases with no gene match: 11. This CDR3 is built from 15 residues. The germline V gene has CDR1 SEHNR and CDR2 FQNEAQ (reference sequence). The CDR3 here is CASSLIVTGWGGYTF. In nucleotides, the CDR3 is TGTGCCAGCAGCTTAATTGTGACAGGGTGGGGCGGCTACACCTTC.

This rearrangement joins TRBV4-1 to TRBJ2-2, with D possibly matching TRBD2 (6 bases). The V end was cut by 1 base, the J end by 3 bases, with 9 bases between. This CDR3 comprises 15 residues. Germline loops: CDR1 MGHRA, CDR2 YSYEKL. CDR3 loop: CASSQGGGYTGELFF. CDR3 DNA: TGCGCCAGCAGCCAAGGAGGAGGGTACACCGGGGAGCTGTTTTTT.

This chain links TRBV19 with TRBJ2-1; 8 nucleotides align to TRBD2. The junction had 9 bases not matched to a gene; V was cut back by 5 bases and J by 3 bases. The CDR3 spans 16 residues. Germline lookup yields CDR1 LNHDA and CDR2 SQIVND (reference sequence). Here the CDR3 DNA reads TGTGCCAGTAGTCCGGGCCCAGCGGGAGTCTACAATGAGCAGTTCTTC. Its protein is CASSPGPAGVYNEQFF.

The rearrangement uses TRBV28 and TRBJ1-3; D is perhaps TRBD1 (5 bases). CDR3 length: 14 amino acids. Germline V lookup: CDR1 MDHEN, CDR2 SYDVKM. V was pared by 3 bases and J by 4 bases, with 10 bases between. The CDR3 loop reads CASSFMGGGNTIYF. CDR3 DNA sequence: TGTGCCAGCAGTTTTATGGGGGGGGGAAACACCATATATTTT.

The genes are TRBV5-8 and TRBJ1-4; D gene unclear. The CDR3 length is 16 residues. Trimming removed 4 bases at V and 0 bases at J, with 13 bases between. Per the germline V gene, CDR1 is SGHTS and CDR2 is YDEGEE. In DNA form, the CDR3 reads TGTGCCAGCAGCCCCGGTTTCTCTGCAACTAATGAAAAACTGTTTTTT. Translated, it gives CASSPGFSATNEKLFF.